These 13 T cell receptor beta chains were all obtained from the same sample, sequenced in a study of cytomegalovirus exposure and HLA in healthy donors. PCR used 60 Vbeta primers and 13 Jbeta primers. Assay: immunoSEQ multiplex PCR; the TCRdb copy retains only in-frame clones and omits some. This table holds approximately 150,000 clones, under 85% found once. Material for sequencing was PBMCs. All receptors come from a man younger than 35 in good health and CMV-seronegative.

This sequence joins TRBV11-1 and TRBJ2-2, with D possibly matching TRBD1 (6 bases). Germline-derived CDR1 and CDR2 are SGHAT and FQDESV (reference sequence). CDR3 length: 15 amino acids. Trimming removed 3 bases from V and 6 bases from J, with 14 bases in between. CDR3 region: CASSFSSQGSGELFF. The CDR3 DNA is TGTGCCAGCAGCTTTTCGTCACAGGGCTCCGGGGAGCTGTTTTTT.

The CDR3 DNA is TGTGCCAGCTCACCACCGTCAGGGTACAATGAGCAGTTCTTC. Encoded protein: CASSPPSGYNEQFF. The rearrangement links TRBV18 to TRBJ2-1; tentative D call: TRBD1 (5 bases). CDR1 and CDR2 (germline): KGHSH, LQKENI. Trimming took 0 bases from V and 4 from J, leaving 7 bases between them. CDR3 length equals 14 residues.

The chain recombines TRBV6-1 with TRBJ1-2; weak D call: TRBD1 (5 bases). V lost 6 bases and J lost 8, with 19 bases in between. Per germline, CDR1 MNHNS and CDR2 SASEGT. This CDR3 region has 14 residues. CDR3 DNA sequence: TGTGCCAGCAGGGACCAGGGATTTCAAGTGGGCTACACCTTC. This encodes CASRDQGFQVGYTF.

The rearrangement links TRBV27 to TRBJ1-1, with D tentatively TRBD1 (5 bases). Trimming stripped 2 bases from V and 1 base from J, with 11 bases between. Germline V gene lookup returns CDR1 MNHEY and CDR2 SMNVEV (reference sequence). CDR3 size: 15 residues. The CDR3 spells CASSLIGGWNTEAFF. The CDR3, as DNA: TGTGCCAGCAGTTTAATCGGGGGATGGAACACTGAAGCTTTCTTT.

V is TRBV7-2 and J is TRBJ2-7; TRBD2 agrees at 10 bases. Trimming removed 5 bases from V and 8 bases from J; junction bases left unmatched: 12. This CDR3 contains 15 residues. Germline V gene data show CDR1 as SGHTA and CDR2 as FQGNSA. This chain's CDR3 is CASSRGLAAGYKQYF. The CDR3 DNA follows: TGTGCCAGCAGCCGTGGACTAGCGGCAGGGTACAAGCAGTACTTC.

This clone was counted between two and nine times. V and J are TRBV6-5 and TRBJ2-3; weak D call: TRBD2 (7 bases). V gave up 2 bases and J gave up 3 bases, with 12 bases separating them. Germline V gene data show CDR1 as MNHEY and CDR2 as SVGAGI. The CDR3 totals 15 residues. CDR3 in amino acids: CASSYGGGGTDTQYF. The CDR3 region has the DNA TGTGCCAGCAGTTACGGAGGGGGGGGGACAGATACGCAGTATTTT.

The V gene is TRBV7-2, the J gene TRBJ1-1; no firm D call. The CDR3 covers 14 residues. The germline CDR1 and CDR2 sequences are SGHTA and FQGNSA. Trimming stripped 5 bases from V and 1 base from J, with 11 bases between. CDR3 loop: CASSESEANTEAFF. DNA of the CDR3: TGTGCCAGCAGCGAATCCGAGGCGAACACTGAAGCTTTCTTT.

The chain is built from TRBV2 and TRBJ1-2; D gene uncertain. The CDR3 has 14 residues. Germline-derived CDR1 and CDR2 are SNHLY and FYNNEI. Deletions cut 1 base from V and 2 bases from J, with 8 bases between. The CDR3 here is CASSEGQVNYGYTF. The CDR3 DNA reads TGTGCCAGCAGTGAAGGCCAGGTGAACTATGGCTACACCTTC.

The chain is built from TRBV5-6 and TRBJ2-7, with a tentative D call TRBD1 (5 bases). Germline V CDR1 and CDR2: SGHDT, YYEEEE. Between the trimmed V and J ends, which lost 0 bases and 0 bases, there was a span of 16 bases. CDR3 length: 17 amino acids. The CDR3 DNA reads TGTGCCAGCAGCTTGGCGACAGCTAACCATTTCTCCTACGAGCAGTACTTC. It translates to CASSLATANHFSYEQYF.

V is TRBV7-9 and J is TRBJ2-3; TRBD1 agrees at 12 bases. CDR3 length: 16 amino acids. CDR1 SEHNR and CDR2 FQNEAQ come from the germline V gene (reference sequence). The V and J ends lost 4 bases and 5 bases, in that order; junction bases with no gene match: 7. This chain's CDR3 is CASSSRDRGQRDTQYF. In DNA form, the CDR3 reads TGTGCCAGCAGCTCCCGGGACAGGGGGCAGAGAGATACGCAGTATTTT.

CDR3: CASRVGSDRVYGYTF. The CDR3 DNA follows: TGCGCCAGCAGGGTAGGGTCCGACAGGGTTTATGGCTACACCTTC. The chain has TRBV4-1 and TRBJ1-2; 7 bases align to TRBD1. Per germline, CDR1 MGHRA and CDR2 YSYEKL. This CDR3 comprises 15 residues. V gave up 6 bases and J gave up 5 bases; unmatched junction bases: 12.

The count of this clone is one. V and J are TRBV19 and TRBJ2-7; 10 nucleotides agree with TRBD2. CDR3 size: 16 residues. V lost 5 bases to trimming and J lost 3 bases; unmatched junction nucleotides: 10. Germline loops: CDR1 LNHDA, CDR2 SQIVND (reference sequence). The CDR3 protein is CASSPYSGGHYYEQYF. For the CDR3, the DNA is TGTGCCAGTAGTCCCTATAGCGGGGGGCATTACTACGAGCAGTACTTC.

This chain links TRBV28 with TRBJ2-6, with D possibly TRBD1 on 6 matching bases. Trimming took 6 bases from V and 13 from J, leaving 13 bases between them. CDR1 is MDHEN, CDR2 SYDVKM, per germline. The CDR3 sequence is 12 residues long. CDR3 in amino acids: CASSATGKVLTF. The CDR3 DNA reads TGTGCCAGCAGCGCAACAGGGAAGGTCCTGACTTTC.